The T cell receptor beta chain under discussion was sequenced for a study of human T cells and chemical hapten exposure (dated by TCRdb to the early 2020s). About the study as a whole: For sensitization, 2% DPC in acetone was applied to a roughly 2 cm by roughly 2 cm area of upper inner arm skin. Throughout the roughly 25-week study period, patients were also given weekly therapeutic DPC doses on the scalp. Patch tests used Finn chambers with 0.01% DPC on the upper back, scored after 6 days by International Contact Dermatitis Research Group standards. The patient cohort, mostly female, included alopecia areata with under or over 50% scalp involvement, alopecia totalis and alopecia universalis. Libraries were pooled for sequencing, and variation in per-sample TCR yields was attributed mainly to small differences in library volumes within the pool. The study tracked peripheral blood TCR repertoire changes in vivo during primary and secondary sensitization to the hapten diphenylcyclopropenone (DPC) in alopecia patients. Blood was sampled from patients pre-sensitization (week 0) and at 2, 6 and about 24 weeks after DPC sensitization. For TCR sequencing, blood came from about 29 alopecia patients at anywhere from one to four time points (pre-sensitization, 2, 6 and 24 weeks).

Libraries were built with RACE. Sequencing was carried out with a NextSeq 500. Library preparation attached unique molecular identifiers to individual cDNA molecules for quantitative, reproducible TCR counting. Both TCR alpha and TCR beta chains were sequenced from each blood RNA sample. In the source study's methods: Samples had a median of approximately 96,000 TCRs, with a range from roughly 23,224 to 700,000. The Decombinator software suite was used to annotate the V, J and CDR3 of the TCR reads. Every sample was subsampled to the same number of TCRs (28,000) for the PS versus PT1 abundance plots. TCRs were defined as expanded if absent before sensitization and observed at least eight times at the 2-week time point. TCRdb handled the public reads itself, with Q25 trimming in fastp and clone calling in MiXCR, and kept productive beta chains. CDR3 protein duplicates are merged, each entry listing the most common genes and DNA. In this record, the V and J calls reflect TCRdb's handling and not the investigators' own analysis. Recorded for this sample are approximately 370,000 distinct CDR3 sequences; around 5.5% of them occurred a single time. The ten largest clonotypes hold around 8.6% of the sample.

The time point label, read with the paper, signifies: pre-sensitization, week 0. The meaning of the sample's treatment or condition label: therapeutic diphenylcyclopropenone sensitization with weekly scalp DPC. At every patch-test visit, the blood draw took place before the patch test was put on. Eligible patients were aged 18 to 70, diagnosed with alopecia, deemed suitable for DPC therapy, and excluded if pregnant. Total RNA was isolated from unfractionated whole blood collected in Tempus Blood RNA tubes. Trimming leaves V shorter by 2 bases and J shorter by 2 bases, with the junction holding 9 bases beyond the gene matches. The CDR3 holds 17 amino acids from the cysteine to the phenylalanine. Only CDR3 DNA remains: 51 bases, in frame from the first base. Results the study describes overall, beyond this receptor: Alopecia, a presumed autoimmune disease, was present in all patients, so the immune response of the patients might differ from that of healthy individuals. Patch test score was positively correlated with the number of PT1 expanded TCRs, with significance at thresholds 8, 16 and 32 but not at 4. Significantly more large CDR3 similarity clusters were formed by expanded TCRs than by pre-sensitization or healthy control sets, consistent with antigen-driven responses. DPC sensitization did not change the number of TCRs with a frequency above 1 in 1000, and there was no evidence of changes in global repertoire structure. After repeated subsampling, the strength of the expansion versus patch-test correlation and the threshold at which it became significant changed.

In regard to this clonotype: This clone's antigen is unknown. No base quality values were provided; no much bigger clone lies one nucleotide off.

This sequence uses TRBV12-3 or TRBV12-4 and TRBJ1-3; TRBD1 lines up with 7 middle nucleotides. The TCR was taken from a woman aged 18-29 years with alopecia areata. Some clones in this sample may be carry-over from other donors' samples. The material sequenced was whole blood, taken in connection with sensitization to the hapten diphenylcyclopropenone (DPC). The encoded CDR3 is CASSLTRGLGAGNTIYF. The DNA is as follows: TGTGCCAGCAGTTTAACGAGGGGGCTCGGTGCTGGAAACACCATATATTTT.